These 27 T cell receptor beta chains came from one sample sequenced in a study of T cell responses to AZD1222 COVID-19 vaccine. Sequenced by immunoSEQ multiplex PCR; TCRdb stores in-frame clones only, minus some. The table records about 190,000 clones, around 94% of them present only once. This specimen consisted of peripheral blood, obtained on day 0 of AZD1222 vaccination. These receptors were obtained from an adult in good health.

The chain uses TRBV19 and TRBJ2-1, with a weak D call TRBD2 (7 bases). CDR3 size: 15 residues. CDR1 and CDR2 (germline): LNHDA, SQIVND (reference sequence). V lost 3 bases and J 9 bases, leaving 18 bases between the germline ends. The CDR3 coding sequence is TGTGCCAGTAGTATGGCCGGGGGGCCCGAGGCTGAGCAGTTCTTC. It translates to CASSMAGGPEAEQFF.

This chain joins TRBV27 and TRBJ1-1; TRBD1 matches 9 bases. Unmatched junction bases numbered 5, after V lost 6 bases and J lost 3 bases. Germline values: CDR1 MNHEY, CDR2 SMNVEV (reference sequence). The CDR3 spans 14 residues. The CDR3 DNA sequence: TGTGCCAGCAGCCCCTGGACAGGGGACACTGAAGCTTTCTTT. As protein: CASSPWTGDTEAFF.

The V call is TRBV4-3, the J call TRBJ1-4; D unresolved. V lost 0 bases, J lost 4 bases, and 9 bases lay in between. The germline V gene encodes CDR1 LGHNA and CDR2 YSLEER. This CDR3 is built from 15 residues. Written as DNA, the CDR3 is TGCGCCAGCAGCCAAGATCAAGGGAATAATGAAAAACTGTTTTTT. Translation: CASSQDQGNNEKLFF.

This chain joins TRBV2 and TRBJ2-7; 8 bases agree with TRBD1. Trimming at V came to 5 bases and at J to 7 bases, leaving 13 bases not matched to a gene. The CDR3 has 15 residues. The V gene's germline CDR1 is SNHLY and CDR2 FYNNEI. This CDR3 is CASSRTGTTYAEQYF. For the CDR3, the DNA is TGTGCCAGCAGTCGGACAGGGACAACCTACGCGGAGCAGTACTTC.

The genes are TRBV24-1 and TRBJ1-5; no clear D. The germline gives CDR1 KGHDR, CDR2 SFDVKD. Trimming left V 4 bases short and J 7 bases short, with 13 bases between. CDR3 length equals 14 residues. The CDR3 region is CATSDPRTGQPQHF. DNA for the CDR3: TGTGCCACCAGTGACCCCCGAACGGGCCAGCCCCAGCATTTT.

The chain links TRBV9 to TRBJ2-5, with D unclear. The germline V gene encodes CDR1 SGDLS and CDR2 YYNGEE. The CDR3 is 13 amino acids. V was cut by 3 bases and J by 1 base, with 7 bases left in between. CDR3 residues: CASSDGTQETQYF. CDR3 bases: TGTGCCAGCAGCGATGGAACCCAAGAGACCCAGTACTTC.

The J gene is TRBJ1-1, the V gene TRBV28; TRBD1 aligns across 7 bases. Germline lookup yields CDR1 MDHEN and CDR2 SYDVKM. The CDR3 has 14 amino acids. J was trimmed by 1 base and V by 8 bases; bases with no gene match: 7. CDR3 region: CASLGQEANTEAFF. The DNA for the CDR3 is TGTGCCAGCCTTGGACAGGAGGCGAACACTGAAGCTTTCTTT.

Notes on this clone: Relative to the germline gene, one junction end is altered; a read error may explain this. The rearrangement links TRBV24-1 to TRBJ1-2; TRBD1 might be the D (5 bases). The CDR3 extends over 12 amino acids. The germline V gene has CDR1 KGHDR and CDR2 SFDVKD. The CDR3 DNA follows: TGTGCCACCAGTGATGAACAGGACCACTACGCCTTC. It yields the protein CATSDEQDHYAF.

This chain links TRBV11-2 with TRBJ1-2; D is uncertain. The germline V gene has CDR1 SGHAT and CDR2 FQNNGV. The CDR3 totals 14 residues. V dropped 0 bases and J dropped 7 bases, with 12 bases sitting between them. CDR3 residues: CASSLEGIGGGYTF. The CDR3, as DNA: TGTGCCAGCAGCTTAGAGGGGATCGGTGGTGGCTACACCTTC.

The CDR3 sequence: CASSVQGNTGELFF. DNA of the CDR3: TGTGCCAGCAGCGTACAGGGAAACACCGGGGAGCTGTTTTTT. The chain employs TRBV9 and TRBJ2-2, with a tentative D call TRBD1 (5 bases). Looked up from germline, CDR1 is SGDLS and CDR2 is YYNGEE. The length of the CDR3 is 14 residues. V gave up 1 base and J gave up 2 bases, with 6 bases separating them. The full variable domain, completed using reference TRBV9 and TRBJ2-2, is DSGVTQTPKHLITATGQRVTLRCSPRSGDLSVYWYQQSLDQGLQFLIQYYNGEERAKGNILERFSAQQFPDLHSELNLSSLELGDSALYFCASSVQGNTGELFFGEGSRLTVL.

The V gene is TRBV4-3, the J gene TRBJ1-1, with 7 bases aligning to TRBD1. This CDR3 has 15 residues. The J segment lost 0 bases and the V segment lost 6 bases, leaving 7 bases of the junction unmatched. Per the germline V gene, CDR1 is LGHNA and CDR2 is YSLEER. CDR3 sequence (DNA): TGCGCCAGCAGACCTGCAGGGGGTATGAACACTGAAGCTTTCTTT. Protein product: CASRPAGGMNTEAFF.

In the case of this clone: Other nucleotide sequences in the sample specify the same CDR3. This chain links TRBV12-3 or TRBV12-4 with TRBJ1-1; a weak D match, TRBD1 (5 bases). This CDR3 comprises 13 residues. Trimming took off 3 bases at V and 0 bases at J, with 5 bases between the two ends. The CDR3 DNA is TGTGCCAGCAGTTTGGGGGTGAACACTGAAGCTTTCTTT. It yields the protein CASSLGVNTEAFF.

The CDR3 DNA sequence: TGTGCCAGTAGTATAGGGACGGCTCGCGATGAGCAGTTCTTC. As protein: CASSIGTARDEQFF. The chain is built from TRBV19 and TRBJ2-1; D is undetermined. The CDR3 runs 14 residues. Trimming pared 1 base from V and 8 bases from J, leaving 12 bases between. The germline V gene has CDR1 LNHDA and CDR2 SQIVND (reference sequence).

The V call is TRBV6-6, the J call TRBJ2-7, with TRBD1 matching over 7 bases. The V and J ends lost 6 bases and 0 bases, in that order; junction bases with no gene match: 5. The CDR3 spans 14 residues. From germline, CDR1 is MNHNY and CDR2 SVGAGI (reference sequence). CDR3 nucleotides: TGTGCCAGCAGCTTGGGACAGACCTCCTACGAGCAGTACTTC. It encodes CASSLGQTSYEQYF.

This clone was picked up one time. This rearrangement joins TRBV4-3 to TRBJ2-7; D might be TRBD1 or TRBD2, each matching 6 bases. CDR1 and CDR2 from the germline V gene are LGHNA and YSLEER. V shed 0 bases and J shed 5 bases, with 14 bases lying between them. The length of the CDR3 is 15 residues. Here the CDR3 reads CASSQEGAAGNEQYF. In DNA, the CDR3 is TGCGCCAGCAGCCAAGAGGGGGCCGCGGGGAACGAGCAGTACTTC.

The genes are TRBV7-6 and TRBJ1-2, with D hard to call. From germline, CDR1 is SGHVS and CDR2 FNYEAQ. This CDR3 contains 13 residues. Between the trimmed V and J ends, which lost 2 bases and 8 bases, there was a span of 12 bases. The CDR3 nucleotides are TGTGCCAGCAGCTTACCGGGCTCAGTCGGCTACACCTTC. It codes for CASSLPGSVGYTF.

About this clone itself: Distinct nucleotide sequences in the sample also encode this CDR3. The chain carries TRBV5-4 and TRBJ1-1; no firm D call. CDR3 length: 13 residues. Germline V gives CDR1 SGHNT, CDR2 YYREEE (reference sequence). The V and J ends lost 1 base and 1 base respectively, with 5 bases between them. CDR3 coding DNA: TGTGCCAGCAGCTTGCAAGGGAACACTGAAGCTTTCTTT. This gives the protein CASSLQGNTEAFF.

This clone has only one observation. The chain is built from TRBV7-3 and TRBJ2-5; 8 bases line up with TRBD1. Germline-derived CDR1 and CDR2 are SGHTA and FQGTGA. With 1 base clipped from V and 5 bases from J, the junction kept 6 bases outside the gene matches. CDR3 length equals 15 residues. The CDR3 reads CASSLITGGRETQYF. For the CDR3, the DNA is TGTGCCAGCAGCTTAATCACAGGGGGTAGGGAGACCCAGTACTTC.

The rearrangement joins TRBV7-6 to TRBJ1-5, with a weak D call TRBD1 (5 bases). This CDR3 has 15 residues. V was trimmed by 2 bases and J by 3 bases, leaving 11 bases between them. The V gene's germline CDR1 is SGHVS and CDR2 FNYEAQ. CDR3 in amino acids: CASSLQSGFNQPQHF. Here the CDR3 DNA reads TGTGCCAGCAGCTTACAGTCAGGGTTCAATCAGCCCCAGCATTTT.

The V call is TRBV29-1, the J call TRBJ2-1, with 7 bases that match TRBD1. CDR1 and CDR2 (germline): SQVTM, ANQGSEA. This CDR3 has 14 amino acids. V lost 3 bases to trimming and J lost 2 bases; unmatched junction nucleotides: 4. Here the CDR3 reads CSVEWDRAYNEQFF. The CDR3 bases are TGCAGCGTTGAGTGGGACAGAGCCTACAATGAGCAGTTCTTC.

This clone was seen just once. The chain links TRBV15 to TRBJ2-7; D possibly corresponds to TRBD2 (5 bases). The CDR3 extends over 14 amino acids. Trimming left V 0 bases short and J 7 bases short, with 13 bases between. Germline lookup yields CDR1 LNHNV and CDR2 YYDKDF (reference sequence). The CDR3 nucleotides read TGTGCCACCAGCAGAGATCTCGAGGGAAGGGAGCAGTACTTC. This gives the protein CATSRDLEGREQYF.

CDR3 bases: TGTGCCACCAGCACGCGACTGACAGGGGCCGAGCAGTACTTC. Translating gives CATSTRLTGAEQYF. The V and J genes are TRBV15 and TRBJ2-7; 8 bases are shared with TRBD1. In germline, CDR1 is LNHNV, CDR2 YYDKDF (reference sequence). The CDR3 length is 14 residues. V lost 4 bases, J lost 6 bases, and 8 bases stayed unmatched. The variable domain in full, with the rest retrieved from reference TRBV15 and TRBJ2-7, is DAMVIQNPRYQVTQFGKPVTLSCSQTLNHNVMYWYQQKSSQAPKLLFHYYDKDFNNEADTPDNFQSRRPNTSFCFLDIRSPGLGDTAMYLCATSTRLTGAEQYFGPGTRLTVT.

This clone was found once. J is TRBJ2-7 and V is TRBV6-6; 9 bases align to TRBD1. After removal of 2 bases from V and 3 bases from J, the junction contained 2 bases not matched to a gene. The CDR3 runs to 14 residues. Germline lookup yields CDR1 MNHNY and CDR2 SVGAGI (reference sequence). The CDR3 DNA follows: TGTGCCAGCAGTTACGGGACAGGGCTCTACGAGCAGTACTTC. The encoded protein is CASSYGTGLYEQYF.

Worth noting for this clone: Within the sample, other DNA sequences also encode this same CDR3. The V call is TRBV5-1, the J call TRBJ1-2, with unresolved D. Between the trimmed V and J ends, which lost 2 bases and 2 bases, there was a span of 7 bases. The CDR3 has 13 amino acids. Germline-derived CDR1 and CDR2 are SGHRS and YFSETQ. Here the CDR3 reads CASSLDGNYGYTF. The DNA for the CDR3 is TGCGCCAGCAGCTTAGACGGGAACTATGGCTACACCTTC.

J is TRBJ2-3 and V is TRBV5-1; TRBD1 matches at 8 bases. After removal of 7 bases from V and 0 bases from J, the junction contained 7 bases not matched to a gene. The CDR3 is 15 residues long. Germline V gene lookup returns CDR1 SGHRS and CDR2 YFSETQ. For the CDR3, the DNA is TGCGCCAGCGGGAGGACAGGGACTAGCACAGATACGCAGTATTTT. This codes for CASGRTGTSTDTQYF.

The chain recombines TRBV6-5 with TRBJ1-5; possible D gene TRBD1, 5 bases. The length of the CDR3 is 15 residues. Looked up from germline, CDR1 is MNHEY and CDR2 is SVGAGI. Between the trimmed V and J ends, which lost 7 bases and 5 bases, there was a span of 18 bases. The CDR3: CASTEEGRRDQPQHF. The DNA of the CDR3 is TGTGCCAGCACCGAAGAGGGGAGGCGGGATCAGCCCCAGCATTTT.

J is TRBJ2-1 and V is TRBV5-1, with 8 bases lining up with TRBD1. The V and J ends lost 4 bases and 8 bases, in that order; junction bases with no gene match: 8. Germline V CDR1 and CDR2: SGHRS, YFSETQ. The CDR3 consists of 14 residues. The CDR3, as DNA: TGCGCCAGCAGCCTGGGACAGGTCTGGGATGAGCAGTTCTTC. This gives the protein CASSLGQVWDEQFF.